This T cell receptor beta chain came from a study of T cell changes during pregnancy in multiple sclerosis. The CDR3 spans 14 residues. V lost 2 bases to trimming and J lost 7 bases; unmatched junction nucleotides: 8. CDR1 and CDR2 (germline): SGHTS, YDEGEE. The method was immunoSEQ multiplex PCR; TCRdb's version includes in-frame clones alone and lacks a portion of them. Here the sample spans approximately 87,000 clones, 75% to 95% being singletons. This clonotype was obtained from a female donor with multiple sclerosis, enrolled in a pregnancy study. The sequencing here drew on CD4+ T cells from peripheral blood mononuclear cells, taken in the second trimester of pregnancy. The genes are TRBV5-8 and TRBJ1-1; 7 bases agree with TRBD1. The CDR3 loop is CASSLSGPGGEAFF. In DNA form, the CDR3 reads TGTGCCAGCAGCTTATCCGGTCCAGGGGGTGAAGCTTTCTTT.